This T cell receptor beta chain is from a study of regulatory T cells in long-lasting Graves disease. As for the study in general: Those Graves' patients who were newly diagnosed had been on antithyroid drugs under 3 months. Findings and limits, study-wide: Comparison showed that persistent patients shared more public clonotypes (about 2,600) than new patients (about 970).

Germline V gene sequence: CDR1 MNHEY, CDR2 SVGAGI. The CDR3 is 15 residues long. V was pared by 2 bases and J by 5 bases, with 6 bases of the junction left unmatched. As to time point: newly diagnosed GD, antithyroid drugs for less than 3 months. Preparation of the TCR library used RNA extracted from PBMCs. As for this clonotype: Antigen unknown.

Arm-PCR with iRepertoire HTBI primers amplified the CDR3 regions for these TCR beta libraries. TCRdb processed the multiplex PCR reads anew with MiXCR; each CDR3 protein has one entry. Of about 450,000 distinct CDR3 sequences in the sample, 14% were seen once. The sample was also reused in another study, on T cells in Graves' hyperthyroidism and ophthalmopathy. That report notes: Patients aged 18 to 65 with hyperthyroidism were newly diagnosed, with duration under 2 months. The study used the HTBI primer set for a first-round RT-PCR of the TCR CDR3.

This TCR was recovered from a woman in her fifties or sixties with Graves disease. The sample was peripheral blood mononuclear cells (PBMCs), taken at new diagnosis, from a patient treated with antithyroid drugs. The chain employs TRBV6-5 and TRBJ2-7, with TRBD2 matching over 10 bases. CDR3 bases: TGTGCCAGCAGTTACGGCGGCCTAGCGGGAGACGAGCAGTACTTC. Its protein is CASSYGGLAGDEQYF.